This T cell receptor (beta chain) was profiled in a study of T-cell reconstitution after alpha-beta-depleted transplantation in children. The V gene's germline CDR1 is KGHDR and CDR2 SFDVKD. The CDR3 contains 15 residues. V was pared by 4 bases and J by 4 bases, with 15 bases between. This clonotype has only a few counts. Unique molecular identifiers were built into the TCRbeta library. TCRdb reprocessed the PCR reads with MiXCR, giving one entry per CDR3 protein. The sample has about 980,000 distinct CDR3 sequences; 25% to 30% are singletons. The sequencing here drew on PBMCs, mostly from graft donor cells, taken 360 days after TCRalphabeta/CD19-depleted stem cell transplant. This sequence was found in a boy under two years old who had a stem cell transplant for SCID, so the T cells may come from the graft donor. The gene calls are TRBV24-1 and TRBJ1-1; D remains unclear. CDR3 sequence (DNA): TGTGCCACCAGTGACGGGCCGGGTCCAACCACTGAAGCTTTCTTT. It yields the protein CATSDGPGPTTEAFF.